This section outlines one T cell receptor beta chain sequence together with its context. The record originates from a study of T cell changes during pregnancy in multiple sclerosis. TCRdb's table, derived via immunoSEQ multiplex PCR, lists solely in-frame clones and lacks some. Of tens of thousands of clones in the sample, approximately 91% were seen once. This CDR3 has 15 residues. V was pared by 6 bases and J by 5 bases, with 20 bases between. Germline V gene sequence: CDR1 SGHRS, CDR2 YFSETQ. The sequence was collected from a female donor with multiple sclerosis, enrolled in a pregnancy study. The rearrangement uses TRBV5-1 and TRBJ2-5, with D possibly TRBD1 on 6 matching bases. The sample consisted of peripheral blood, taken before pregnancy. CDR3 in amino acids: CASKASVGAIETQYF. The CDR3 DNA follows: TGCGCCAGCAAAGCTAGTGTGGGGGCGATTGAGACCCAGTACTTC.